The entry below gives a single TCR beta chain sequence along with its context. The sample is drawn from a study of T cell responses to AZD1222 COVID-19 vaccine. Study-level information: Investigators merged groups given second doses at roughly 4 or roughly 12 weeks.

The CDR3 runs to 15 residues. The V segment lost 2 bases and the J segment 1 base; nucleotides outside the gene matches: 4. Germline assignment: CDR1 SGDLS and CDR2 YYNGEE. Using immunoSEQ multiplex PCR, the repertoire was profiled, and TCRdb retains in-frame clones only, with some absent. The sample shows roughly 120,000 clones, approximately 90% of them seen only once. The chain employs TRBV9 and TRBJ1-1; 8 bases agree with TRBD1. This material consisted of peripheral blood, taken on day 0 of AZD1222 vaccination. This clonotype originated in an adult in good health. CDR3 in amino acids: CASSVGQGRNTEAFF. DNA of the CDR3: TGTGCCAGCAGCGTTGGACAGGGAAGGAACACTGAAGCTTTCTTT.